These 6 T cell receptor beta chains originate from one sample sequenced in a study of T cell repertoires in cytomegalovirus infection. MiXCR was run by TCRdb on the reads, yielding one entry per CDR3 protein. The sample includes roughly 120,000 distinct CDR3 sequences, about 32% seen only once; the top ten take about 53%. These receptors lack a known antigen. This material consisted of CD8+ T cells from cultured PBMCs, taken from culture after CMV antigen stimulation. Receptors originate from a human donor in good health (CMV status not recorded). Some clones in this sample may be carry-over from other donors' samples.

The chain is built from TRBV5-8 and TRBJ1-1; D may be TRBD1 (5 bases). The CDR3 length is 13 residues. Trimming took off 2 bases at V and 4 bases at J, with 9 bases between the two ends. Germline assignment: CDR1 SGHTS and CDR2 YDEGEE. DNA for the CDR3: TGTGCCAGCAGCTTCACTGGGGCCACTGAAGCTTTCTTT. Translated: CASSFTGATEAFF.

In this sample, this clonotype turned up a few times. This chain links TRBV4-3 with TRBJ2-1; 9 nucleotides match TRBD2. The V gene end was trimmed by 1 base and the J gene end by 2 bases; junction bases not matched to a gene: 9. Germline CDR1 is LGHNA and CDR2 is YSLEER. CDR3 length equals 18 residues. The CDR3, as DNA: TGCGCCAGCAGCCAAGCAGTTTTCGCTAGCGGGGCCTACAATGAGCAGTTCTTC. This sequence encodes CASSQAVFASGAYNEQFF.

The chain is built from TRBV2 and TRBJ2-2; tentative D call: TRBD1 (5 bases). The CDR3 contains 17 residues. Germline-derived CDR1 and CDR2 are SNHLY and FYNNEI. The V end lost 0 bases, the J end lost 6 bases, and 17 bases lay between the germline ends. The CDR3 DNA follows: TGTGCCAGCAGTGAAGCGTCTGCAGGGCTATTCCCCGGGGAGCTGTTTTTT. This gives the protein CASSEASAGLFPGELFF. Full variable domain (rest looked up from reference TRBV2 and TRBJ2-2): EPEVTQTPSHQVTQMGQEVILRCVPISNHLYFYWYRQILGQKVEFLVSFYNNEISEKSEIFDDQFSVERPDGSNFTLKIRSTKLEDSAMYFCASSEASAGLFPGELFFGEGSRLTVL.

The chain couples TRBV7-9 to TRBJ1-1; TRBD1 might be the D (5 bases). The CDR3 covers 13 residues. Germline V gene lookup returns CDR1 SEHNR and CDR2 FQNEAQ (reference sequence). V lost 3 bases, J lost 7 bases, and 12 bases lay in between. CDR3 sequence reads: CASSLGGTVEAFF. The CDR3 nucleotides are TGTGCCAGCAGCTTGGGGGGTACAGTTGAAGCTTTCTTT. The full variable domain, its missing parts supplied by reference TRBV7-9 and TRBJ1-1, is DTGVSQNPRHKITKRGQNVTFRCDPISEHNRLYWYRQTLGQGPEFLTYFQNEAQLEKSRLLSDRFSAERPKGSFSTLEIQRTEQGDSAMYLCASSLGGTVEAFFGQGTRLTVV.

This clonotype was recorded once. The chain links TRBV4-2 to TRBJ1-5; the D gene is possibly TRBD1 (6 bases). V was pared by 3 bases and J by 7 bases, with 16 bases between. The CDR3 contains 15 residues. The germline V gene encodes CDR1 LGHNA and CDR2 YNFKEQ. CDR3 amino acids: CASSQNSGDGQPQHF. The CDR3 nucleotides read TGTGCCAGCAGCCAGAATTCAGGGGATGGGCAGCCCCAGCATTTT.

At least ten counts were recorded for this clonotype. This chain connects TRBV6-2 or TRBV6-3 to TRBJ2-2; 8 bases agree with TRBD1. Germline lookup yields CDR1 MNHEY and CDR2 SVGEGT. The ends lost 6 bases at V and 3 bases at J; junction bases unmatched: 3. The CDR3 has 14 amino acids. The CDR3 region is CASRTGADTGELFF. The CDR3 DNA sequence: TGTGCCAGCAGGACAGGGGCGGACACCGGGGAGCTGTTTTTT.